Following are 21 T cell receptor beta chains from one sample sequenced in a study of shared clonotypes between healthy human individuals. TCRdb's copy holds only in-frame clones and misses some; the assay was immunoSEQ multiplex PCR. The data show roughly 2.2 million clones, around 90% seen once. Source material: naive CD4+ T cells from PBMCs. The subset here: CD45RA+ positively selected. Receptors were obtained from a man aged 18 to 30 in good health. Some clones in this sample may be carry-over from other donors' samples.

This CDR3 is CASSLVEGDNTEAFF. CDR3 bases: TGCGCCAGCAGCTTGGTTGAAGGTGACAACACTGAAGCTTTCTTT. V gene TRBV5-1 combines with J gene TRBJ1-1; D remains unclear. The CDR3 has 15 amino acids. Germline values: CDR1 SGHRS, CDR2 YFSETQ. V was pared by 0 bases and J by 2 bases, with 11 bases between.

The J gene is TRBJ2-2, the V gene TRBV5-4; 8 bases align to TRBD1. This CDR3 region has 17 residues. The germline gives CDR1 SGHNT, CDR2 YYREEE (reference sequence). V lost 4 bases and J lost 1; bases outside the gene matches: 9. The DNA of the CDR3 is TGTGCCAGCAGCCCAATCGGCGGGACAGGGAACACCGGGGAGCTGTTTTTT. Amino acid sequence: CASSPIGGTGNTGELFF.

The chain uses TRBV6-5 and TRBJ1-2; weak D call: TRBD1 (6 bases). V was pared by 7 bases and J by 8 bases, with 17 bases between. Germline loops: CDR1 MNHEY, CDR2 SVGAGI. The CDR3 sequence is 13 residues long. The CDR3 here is CASTYYGGQGYTF. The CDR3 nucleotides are TGTGCCAGCACATACTACGGGGGGCAAGGCTACACCTTC.

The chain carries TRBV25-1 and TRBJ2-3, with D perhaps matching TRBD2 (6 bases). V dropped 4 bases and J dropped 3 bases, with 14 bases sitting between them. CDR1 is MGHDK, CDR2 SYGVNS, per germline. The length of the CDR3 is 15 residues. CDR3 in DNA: TGTGCCAGCAGTGGGCGGGACTTAGGGACAGATACGCAGTATTTT. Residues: CASSGRDLGTDTQYF.

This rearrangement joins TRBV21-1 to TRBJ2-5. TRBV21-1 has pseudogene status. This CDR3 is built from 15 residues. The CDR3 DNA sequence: TGTGCCAGCAGCAAGGTCGGCGAGTACCAAGAGACCCAGTACTTC. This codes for CASSKVGEYQETQYF.

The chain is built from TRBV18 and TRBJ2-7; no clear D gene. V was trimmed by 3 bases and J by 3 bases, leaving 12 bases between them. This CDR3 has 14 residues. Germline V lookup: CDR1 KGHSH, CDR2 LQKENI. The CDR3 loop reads CASSPSQIVYEQYF. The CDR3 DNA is TGTGCCAGCTCACCTTCCCAGATCGTCTACGAGCAGTACTTC.

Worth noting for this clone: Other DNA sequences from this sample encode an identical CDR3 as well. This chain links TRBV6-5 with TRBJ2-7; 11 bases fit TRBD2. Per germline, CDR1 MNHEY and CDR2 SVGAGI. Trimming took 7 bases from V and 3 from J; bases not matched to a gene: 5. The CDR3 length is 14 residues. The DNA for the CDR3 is TGTGCCAGCACTGGACTAGCGGGTAGCTACGAGCAGTACTTC. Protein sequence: CASTGLAGSYEQYF.

The CDR3 DNA reads TGTGCCAGCAGCCCCGGGACTTTACAAGAGACCCAGTACTTC. Protein sequence: CASSPGTLQETQYF. The chain carries TRBV5-4 and TRBJ2-5; possibly TRBD2 for D (6 bases). Trimming took off 4 bases at V and 2 bases at J, with 12 bases between the two ends. The CDR3 runs to 14 residues. Per the germline V gene, CDR1 is SGHNT and CDR2 is YYREEE (reference sequence). Filled out from reference TRBV5-4 and TRBJ2-5, the complete variable domain reads ETGVTQSPTHLIKTRGQQVTLRCSSQSGHNTVSWYQQALGQGPQFIFQYYREEENGRGNFPPRFSGLQFPNYSSELNVNALELDDSALYLCASSPGTLQETQYFGPGTRLLVL.

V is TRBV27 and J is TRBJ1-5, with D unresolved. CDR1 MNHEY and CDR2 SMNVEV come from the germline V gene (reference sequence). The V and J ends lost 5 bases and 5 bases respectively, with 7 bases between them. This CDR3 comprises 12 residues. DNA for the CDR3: TGTGCCAGCAGTCCAAAGGATCAGCCCCAGCATTTT. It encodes CASSPKDQPQHF.

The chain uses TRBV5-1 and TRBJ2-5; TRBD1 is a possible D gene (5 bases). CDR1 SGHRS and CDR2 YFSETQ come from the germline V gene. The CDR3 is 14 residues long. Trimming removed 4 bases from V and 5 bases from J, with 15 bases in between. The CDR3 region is CASSQKQGTETQYF. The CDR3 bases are TGCGCCAGCAGCCAAAAGCAGGGTACGGAGACCCAGTACTTC.

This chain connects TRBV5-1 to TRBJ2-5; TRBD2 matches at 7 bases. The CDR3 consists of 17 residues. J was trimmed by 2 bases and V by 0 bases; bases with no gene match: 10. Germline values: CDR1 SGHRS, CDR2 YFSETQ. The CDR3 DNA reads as TGCGCCAGCAGCTTGGCCTTGATCGGGAGGCCTCAAGAGACCCAGTACTTC. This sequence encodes CASSLALIGRPQETQYF.

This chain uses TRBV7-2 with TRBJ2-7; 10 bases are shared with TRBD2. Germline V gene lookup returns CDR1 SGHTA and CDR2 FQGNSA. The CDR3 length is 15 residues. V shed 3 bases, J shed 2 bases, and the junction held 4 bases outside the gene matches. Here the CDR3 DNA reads TGTGCCAGCAGCTTCGGACTAGCGGATACCTACGAGCAGTACTTC. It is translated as CASSFGLADTYEQYF.

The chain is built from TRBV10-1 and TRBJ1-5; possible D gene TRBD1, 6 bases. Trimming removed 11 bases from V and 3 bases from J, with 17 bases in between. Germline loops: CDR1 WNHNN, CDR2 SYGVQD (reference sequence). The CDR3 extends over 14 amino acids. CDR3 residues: CAGRRGGYNQPQHF. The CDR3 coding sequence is TGCGCCGGAAGAAGAGGGGGGTACAATCAGCCCCAGCATTTT.

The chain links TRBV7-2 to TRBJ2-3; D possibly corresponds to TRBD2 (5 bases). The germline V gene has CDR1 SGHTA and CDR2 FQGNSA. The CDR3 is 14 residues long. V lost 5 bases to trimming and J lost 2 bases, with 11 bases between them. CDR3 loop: CASSPRRYTDTQYF. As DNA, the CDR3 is TGTGCCAGCAGCCCAAGGAGGTACACAGATACGCAGTATTTT.

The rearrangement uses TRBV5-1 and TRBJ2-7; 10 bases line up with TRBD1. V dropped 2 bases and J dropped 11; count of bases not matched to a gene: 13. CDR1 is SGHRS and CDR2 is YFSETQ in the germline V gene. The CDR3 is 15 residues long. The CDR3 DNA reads TGCGCCAGCAGCTTCCACCCGGGACAGGGGATTGCCGAGTACTTC. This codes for CASSFHPGQGIAEYF.

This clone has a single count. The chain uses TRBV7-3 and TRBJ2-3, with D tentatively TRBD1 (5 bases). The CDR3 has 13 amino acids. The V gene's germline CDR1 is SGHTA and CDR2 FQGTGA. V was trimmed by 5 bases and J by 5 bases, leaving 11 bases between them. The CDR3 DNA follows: TGTGCCAGCAGCCCCCTAACAGGAGATACGCAGTATTTT. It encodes CASSPLTGDTQYF.

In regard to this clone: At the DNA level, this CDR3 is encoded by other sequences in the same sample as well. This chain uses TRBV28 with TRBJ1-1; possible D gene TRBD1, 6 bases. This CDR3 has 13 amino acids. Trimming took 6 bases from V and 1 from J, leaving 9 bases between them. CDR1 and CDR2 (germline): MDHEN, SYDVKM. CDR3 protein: CASSRTANTEAFF. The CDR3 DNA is TGTGCCAGCAGCCGGACAGCGAACACTGAAGCTTTCTTT.

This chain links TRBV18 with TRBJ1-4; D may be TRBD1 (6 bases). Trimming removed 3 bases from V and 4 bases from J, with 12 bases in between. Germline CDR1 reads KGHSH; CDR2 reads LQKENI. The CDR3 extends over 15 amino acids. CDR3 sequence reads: CASSPKQGLNEKLFF. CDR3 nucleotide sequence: TGTGCCAGCTCACCTAAACAGGGCCTTAATGAAAAACTGTTTTTT.

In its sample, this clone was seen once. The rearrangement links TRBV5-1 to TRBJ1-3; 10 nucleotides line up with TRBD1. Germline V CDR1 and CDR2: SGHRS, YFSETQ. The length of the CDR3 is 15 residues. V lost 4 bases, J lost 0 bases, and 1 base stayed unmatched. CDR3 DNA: TGCGCCAGCAGCGGGACAGGGGACTCTGGAAACACCATATATTTT. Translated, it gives CASSGTGDSGNTIYF.

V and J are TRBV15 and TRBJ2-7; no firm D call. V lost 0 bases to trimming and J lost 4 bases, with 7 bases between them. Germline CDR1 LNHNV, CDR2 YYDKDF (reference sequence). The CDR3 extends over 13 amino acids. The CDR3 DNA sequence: TGTGCCACCAGCAGAGATCCTGATTACGAGCAGTACTTC. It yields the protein CATSRDPDYEQYF.

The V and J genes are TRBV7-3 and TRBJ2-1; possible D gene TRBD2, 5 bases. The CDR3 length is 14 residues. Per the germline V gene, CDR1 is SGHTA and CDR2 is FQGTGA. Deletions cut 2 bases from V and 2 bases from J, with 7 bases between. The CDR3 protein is CASSLEGAYNEQFF. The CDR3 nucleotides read TGTGCCAGCAGCTTAGAGGGCGCCTACAATGAGCAGTTCTTC.